This T cell receptor beta chain stems from a study of T cell responses to AZD1222 COVID-19 vaccine. Study-wide points: Repertoires were obtained solely post-peak T cell response. Only a handful of AZD1222 recipients, about six in all, had baseline seropositivity. Nearly half of spike-specific TCRs reportedly go after variant regions that carry no mutations. Clonal diversity was possibly underestimated, and the donors were mostly white British, with more females.

The V end lost 0 bases, the J end lost 4 bases, and 10 bases lay between the germline ends. The CDR3 has 15 residues. CDR1 and CDR2 from the germline V gene are MNHEY and SMNVEV (reference sequence). Turning to this clone: Its antigen is undetermined.

Assay: immunoSEQ multiplex PCR; the TCRdb copy retains only in-frame clones and omits some. This sample yields approximately 100,000 clones, of which around 94% are seen a single time; 2.2% belongs to the top ten. The specimen was peripheral blood, collected on day 0 of AZD1222 vaccination. V gene TRBV27 combines with J gene TRBJ2-1, with no clear D. The source is an adult in good health. CDR3 sequence reads: CASSLSAEKYNEQFF. The CDR3, as DNA: TGTGCCAGCAGTTTATCGGCCGAAAAATACAATGAGCAGTTCTTC.